This paragraph covers one T cell receptor beta chain sequence. Its antigen is as yet unknown. These data originate in a study of OX40 agonist ivuxolimab in advanced cancers. Patients were ineligible given autoimmune disease history or systemic immunosuppression. Produced via immunoSEQ multiplex PCR; TCRdb's table is partial and in-frame only. The sample includes tens of thousands of clones, 74% seen only once; the top ten take about 21%. Trimming took 2 bases from V and 5 from J; bases not matched to a gene: 6. CDR1 and CDR2 (germline): SGHTA, FQGNSA. CDR3 length: 15 amino acids. Points from the study as a whole: CD8+ T cells were the subset that, on average, had more expanded clones than CD4+.

The origin of this receptor is an adult with an advanced solid tumor such as melanoma, head and neck, liver or kidney cancer. The material sequenced was CD4+ or CD8+ T cells sorted from blood, taken in a trial of the OX40 agonist ivuxolimab. V gene TRBV7-2 combines with J gene TRBJ2-7, with 10 bases fitting TRBD2. CDR3 protein: CASSLPTSGVNEQYF. The CDR3, as DNA: TGTGCCAGCAGCTTACCAACTAGCGGGGTTAACGAGCAGTACTTC.